The 5 T cell receptor beta chains below come from one sample, sequenced in a study of CD8 T cells in Susac syndrome (dated by TCRdb to the late 2010s). The receptor library was made with the immunoSEQ multiplex PCR assay. RNA was extracted with the RNeasy kit and 0.5 to 1 ug was reverse transcribed using random hexamers. TCRdb trimmed the raw reads at Q25, called clones with MiXCR and kept productive beta chains. CDR3 protein duplicates are merged, each entry listing the most common genes and DNA. A total of approximately 170,000 distinct CDR3 sequences appear in this sample, under 95% of them only once. The ten largest clonotypes hold around 0.08% of the sample. Sequencing was carried out using CD4+ T cells from PBMCs. The receptors shown here come from a human donor in good health.

The rearrangement joins TRBV11-2 to TRBJ2-5; unclear D gene. Germline CDR1 is SGHAT and CDR2 is FQNNGV. The CDR3 has 14 amino acids. With 0 bases removed from V and 5 bases from J, the gap between germline ends came to 10 bases. The CDR3 DNA reads as TGTGCCAGCAGCTTAGATCCCGCTCGGGAGACCCAGTACTTC. This encodes CASSLDPARETQYF.

This clonotype was recorded only once. This rearrangement joins TRBV6-6 to TRBJ1-5; a weak D match, TRBD1 (5 bases). The CDR3 contains 15 residues. In germline, CDR1 is MNHNY, CDR2 SVGAGI (reference sequence). V shed 6 bases and J shed 2 bases, with 14 bases lying between them. The CDR3, as DNA: TGTGCCAGCAGGGGGCAGGGAAGGGGCAATCAGCCCCAGCATTTT. Amino acid sequence: CASRGQGRGNQPQHF.

V gene TRBV7-2 combines with J gene TRBJ1-3, with D unresolved. The CDR3 consists of 16 residues. Between the trimmed V and J ends, which lost 4 bases and 0 bases, there was a span of 13 bases. From germline, CDR1 is SGHTA and CDR2 FQGNSA. The CDR3 sequence: CASSYYLQSSGNTIYF. The CDR3 DNA sequence: TGTGCCAGCAGCTACTACCTACAGAGCTCTGGAAACACCATATATTTT.

V and J are TRBV29-1 and TRBJ2-4; D possibly corresponds to TRBD1 (6 bases). V dropped 5 bases and J dropped 0 bases, with 11 bases sitting between them. Per germline, CDR1 SQVTM and CDR2 ANQGSEA. There are 14 residues in the CDR3. The CDR3 DNA reads TGCAGCGTTAACGACAGGTTAGCCAAAAACATTCAGTACTTC. Amino acids: CSVNDRLAKNIQYF.

The chain employs TRBV20-1 and TRBJ2-7, with 9 bases identical to TRBD1. CDR1 is DFQATT, CDR2 SNEGSKA, per germline (reference sequence). CDR3 size: 14 residues. Trimming took 6 bases from V and 5 from J; bases not matched to a gene: 11. DNA for the CDR3: TGCAGTGCCCTCATCAGGACAGGGGAGAACGAGCAGTACTTC. Protein: CSALIRTGENEQYF.